The TCR beta chain under discussion was sequenced for a study of blood T cell repertoires in COVID-19. Assay used: immunoSEQ multiplex PCR; TCRdb lists only in-frame clones, some missing. The sample comprises some 120,000 clones, 88% of which are singletons, and less than 2% rests with the top ten. Sample: peripheral blood. The TCR originated in a human donor in a cohort sampled during active COVID-19.

The CDR3 is CASSVGRYNEQFF. The CDR3 DNA sequence: TGTGCCAGCAGTGTGGGCAGATACAATGAGCAGTTCTTC. V is TRBV2 and J is TRBJ2-1; D is undetermined. Germline values: CDR1 SNHLY, CDR2 FYNNEI. Trimming left V 4 bases short and J 4 bases short, with 8 bases between. This CDR3 has 13 residues.